A single sample gave rise to the 22 T cell receptor beta chains below, sequenced in a study of T-cell memory formation after mild COVID-19. Using its own MiXCR run on the 5' RACE reads, TCRdb lists one record per CDR3 protein. This repertoire shows 300,000 or so distinct CDR3 sequences, around a sixth found once; its top ten account for about a fifth. The sequenced sample was PBMCs or a T cell subset sorted from them (not recorded which). The receptor set was obtained from a man aged 18 to 30 who had mild COVID-19 (a few samples of this study predate the infection). Cell type and time point are not known.

This clonotype was found a few times. This CDR3 is CASSSWGTASGNTIYF. The DNA for the CDR3 is TGCGCCAGCAGCTCTTGGGGGACAGCCTCTGGAAACACCATATATTTT. This chain connects TRBV5-1 to TRBJ1-3; 7 positions agree with TRBD1. Trimming at V came to 3 bases and at J to 0 bases, leaving 6 bases not matched to a gene. Germline CDR1 and CDR2: SGHRS and YFSETQ. CDR3 length equals 16 residues.

The chain is built from TRBV6-2 or TRBV6-3 and TRBJ2-7, with D maybe TRBD1 (6 bases). Germline CDR1 and CDR2: MNHEY and SVGEGT. With 5 bases removed from V and 4 bases from J, the gap between germline ends came to 12 bases. There are 13 residues in the CDR3. The CDR3 loop reads CASSTDSWYEQYV. For the CDR3, the DNA is TGTGCCAGCAGTACGGACAGCTGGTACGAGCAGTACGTC.

Many counts were recorded for this clonotype. The chain joins TRBV2 to TRBJ2-5, with TRBD1 matching over 9 bases. The CDR3 is made up of 14 amino acids. V lost 6 bases to trimming and J lost 2 bases; unmatched junction nucleotides: 4. Germline-derived CDR1 and CDR2 are SNHLY and FYNNEI. The CDR3 DNA sequence: TGTGCCAGCAGGGGGACAGGGCCACAAGAGACCCAGTACTTC. Amino acid sequence: CASRGTGPQETQYF.

Only a few counts were recorded for this clonotype. The chain uses TRBV3-1 and TRBJ1-2; no reliable D call. Germline loops: CDR1 LGHDT, CDR2 YNNKEL (reference sequence). The CDR3 length is 12 residues. Deletions cut 3 bases from V and 8 bases from J, with 10 bases between. CDR3 amino acids: CASSQGESGYTF. The CDR3 region has the DNA TGTGCCAGCAGCCAGGGTGAGAGCGGCTACACCTTC.

This clonotype was counted ten times or more. This chain joins TRBV6-5 and TRBJ2-7; D possibly uses TRBD1 or TRBD2 (6 bases each). This CDR3 comprises 15 residues. V shed 1 base and J shed 6 bases, with 16 bases lying between them. The germline V gene has CDR1 MNHEY and CDR2 SVGAGI. The CDR3 sequence: CASSYFPGRGLEQYF. Written as DNA, the CDR3 is TGTGCCAGCAGTTACTTCCCGGGACGGGGGCTCGAGCAGTACTTC.

In its sample, this clonotype was seen once. V usage is TRBV5-4 and J usage is TRBJ1-1, with D possibly matching TRBD1 (6 bases). Germline V gives CDR1 SGHNT, CDR2 YYREEE (reference sequence). The CDR3 length is 13 residues. V was shortened by 0 bases and J by 10 bases, with 13 bases between the two germline ends. The DNA of the CDR3 is TGTGCCAGCAGCTTGGAGAGCGCACAGGGAGCTTTCTTT. It specifies CASSLESAQGAFF.

The chain employs TRBV3-1 and TRBJ2-2; no reliable D call. The CDR3 covers 13 residues. Germline V gene data show CDR1 as LGHDT and CDR2 as YNNKEL (reference sequence). Trimming shortened V by 4 bases and J by 7 bases, and 10 bases separated the two germline ends. CDR3 amino acids: CASSRGGDGELFF. CDR3 bases: TGTGCCAGCAGCCGCGGTGGGGACGGGGAGCTGTTTTTT.

The chain carries TRBV7-6 and TRBJ2-1, with 9 bases matching TRBD1. CDR1 and CDR2 from the germline V gene are SGHVS and FNYEAQ. This CDR3 spans 14 amino acids. The junction had 7 bases not matched to a gene; V was cut back by 5 bases and J by 8 bases. CDR3 region: CASSPGDRADEQFF. DNA of the CDR3: TGTGCCAGCAGCCCTGGGGACAGGGCCGATGAGCAGTTCTTC.

There are a few counts of this clonotype. This chain joins TRBV29-1 and TRBJ2-3; no clear D gene. The V gene's germline CDR1 is SQVTM and CDR2 ANQGSEA. CDR3 length: 13 amino acids. The V and J ends lost 3 bases and 4 bases respectively, with 11 bases between them. The CDR3 spells CSVEEPGADTQYF. The CDR3 nucleotides are TGCAGCGTTGAGGAACCAGGCGCAGATACGCAGTATTTT.

V gene TRBV5-1 combines with J gene TRBJ2-7; D may be TRBD2 (6 bases). Germline V gives CDR1 SGHRS, CDR2 YFSETQ. V gave up 3 bases and J gave up 5 bases, with 18 bases separating them. The CDR3 covers 15 residues. CDR3 protein: CASSSPGLRQDEQYF. The CDR3 nucleotides are TGCGCCAGCAGCTCACCGGGACTGAGACAAGACGAGCAGTACTTC.

This clonotype appeared a few times. The chain combines TRBV5-1 with TRBJ2-3; tentative D call: TRBD2 (6 bases). The germline V gene has CDR1 SGHRS and CDR2 YFSETQ. The CDR3 is 14 amino acids. The V gene lost 0 bases and the J gene lost 5 bases, with 10 bases spanning the gap. The CDR3 DNA sequence: TGCGCCAGCAGCTTGGTTAGGGGAGGAGATACGCAGTATTTT. Protein sequence: CASSLVRGGDTQYF.

This clonotype was seen a handful of times. The chain links TRBV24-1 to TRBJ2-1; no firm D call. V lost 0 bases and J lost 0, with 8 bases in between. The CDR3 runs to 16 residues. The germline CDR1 and CDR2 sequences are KGHDR and SFDVKD. For the CDR3, the DNA is TGTGCCACCAGTGATTTGCTATTGAGCTCCTACAATGAGCAGTTCTTC. This translates into CATSDLLLSSYNEQFF.

This clonotype was counted a few times. V gene TRBV15 combines with J gene TRBJ2-3; 9 positions match TRBD1. The ends lost 3 bases at V and 7 bases at J; junction bases unmatched: 5. The CDR3 sequence is 14 residues long. The germline gives CDR1 LNHNV, CDR2 YYDKDF (reference sequence). Written as DNA, the CDR3 is TGTGCCACCAGCAGGGGACAGGGTGGGCATACGCAGTATTTT. This sequence encodes CATSRGQGGHTQYF.

V usage is TRBV5-1 and J usage is TRBJ2-3; possible D gene TRBD1, 6 bases. This CDR3 comprises 16 residues. Germline V CDR1 and CDR2: SGHRS, YFSETQ. V lost 4 bases and J lost 2, with 17 bases in between. The CDR3 DNA follows: TGCGCCAGCAGCATAGACAGGAGAACAGCCACAGATACGCAGTATTTT. This gives the protein CASSIDRRTATDTQYF.

The chain carries TRBV15 and TRBJ2-2, with TRBD1 as a possible D gene (5 bases). Germline V CDR1 and CDR2: LNHNV, YYDKDF (reference sequence). The CDR3 spans 14 residues. V was clipped by 2 bases and J by 5 bases, with 9 bases between them. The CDR3 DNA is TGTGCCACCAGCAGATTTCAGGGTACCGGGGAGCTGTTTTTT. It encodes CATSRFQGTGELFF. The full variable domain, completed using reference TRBV15 and TRBJ2-2, is DAMVIQNPRYQVTQFGKPVTLSCSQTLNHNVMYWYQQKSSQAPKLLFHYYDKDFNNEADTPDNFQSRRPNTSFCFLDIRSPGLGDTAMYLCATSRFQGTGELFFGEGSRLTVL.

This chain joins TRBV7-6 and TRBJ1-6, with 8 bases aligning to TRBD1. The germline V gene has CDR1 SGHVS and CDR2 FNYEAQ. The CDR3 is made up of 15 amino acids. V was pared by 5 bases and J by 7 bases, with 7 bases of the junction left unmatched. The CDR3 region has the DNA TGTGCCAGCAGCCGGACAGGGCCATCCAATTCACCCCTCCACTTT. It codes for CASSRTGPSNSPLHF. Supplemented by reference TRBV7-6 and TRBJ1-6, the full variable domain reads GAGVSQSPRYKVTKRGQDVALRCDPISGHVSLYWYRQALGQGPEFLTYFNYEAQQDKSGLPNDRFSAERPEGSISTLTIQRTEQRDSAMYRCASSRTGPSNSPLHFGNGTRLTVT.

The chain employs TRBV4-3 and TRBJ2-5; D possibly corresponds to TRBD1 (6 bases). The V gene lost 4 bases and the J gene lost 4 bases, with 16 bases spanning the gap. CDR1 and CDR2 from the germline V gene are LGHNA and YSLEER. The CDR3 sequence is 15 residues long. The CDR3 DNA follows: TGCGCCAGCAGCCGGGGTGCGCAGGGGAGAGAGACCCAGTACTTC. Translated, it gives CASSRGAQGRETQYF.

This chain joins TRBV5-1 and TRBJ1-1, with unresolved D. The CDR3 contains 14 residues. Per germline, CDR1 SGHRS and CDR2 YFSETQ. With 0 bases removed from V and 5 bases from J, the gap between germline ends came to 11 bases. CDR3 residues: CASSLDGVETEAFF. The CDR3 nucleotides read TGCGCCAGCAGCTTGGATGGGGTTGAAACTGAAGCTTTCTTT. The full variable domain, in which reference TRBV5-1 and TRBJ1-1 provide the parts outside the CDR3, is KAGVTQTPRYLIKTRGQQVTLSCSPISGHRSVSWYQQTPGQGLQFLFEYFSETQRNKGNFPGRFSGRQFSNSRSEMNVSTLELGDSALYLCASSLDGVETEAFFGQGTRLTVV.

V is TRBV28 and J is TRBJ1-1; perhaps TRBD1 as D (5 bases). CDR3 length: 16 residues. The ends were cut back, 8 bases at V and 5 bases at J, with 24 bases in the middle. The germline V gene has CDR1 MDHEN and CDR2 SYDVKM. CDR3 bases: TGTGCCAGCTGGGTTTCAGGGCGCGGGTCGAAAACTGAAGCTTTCTTT. It is translated as CASWVSGRGSKTEAFF. Using reference TRBV28 and TRBJ1-1 for the parts outside the CDR3, the full variable domain is DVKVTQSSRYLVKRTGEKVFLECVQDMDHENMFWYRQDPGLGLRLIYFSYDVKMKEKGDIPEGYSVSREKKERFSLILESASTNQTSMYLCASWVSGRGSKTEAFFGQGTRLTVV.

V gene TRBV29-1 combines with J gene TRBJ2-2, with 12 bases lining up with TRBD1. V trimming: 7 bases; J trimming: 7 bases; junction bases outside the gene matches: 7. The length of the CDR3 is 14 residues. Germline V gives CDR1 SQVTM, CDR2 ANQGSEA. As DNA, the CDR3 is TGCAGCGCCGGGACAGGGGGCGGATTCGGGGAGCTGTTTTTT. It translates to CSAGTGGGFGELFF.

This chain connects TRBV18 to TRBJ1-2, with a weak D call TRBD1 (5 bases). CDR1 and CDR2 from the germline V gene are KGHSH and LQKENI. The CDR3 is 14 amino acids. Trimming cost V 1 base and J 8 bases, with 14 bases left between them. The CDR3 bases are TGTGCCAGCTCACCACAGGGGATTGCGGAAGGCTACACCTTC. Its translation is CASSPQGIAEGYTF. Based on the CDR3 plus reference TRBV18 and TRBJ1-2, the full variable domain is NAGVMQNPRHLVRRRGQEARLRCSPMKGHSHVYWYRQLPEEGLKFMVYLQKENIIDESGMPKERFSAEFPKEGPSILRIQQVVRGDSAAYFCASSPQGIAEGYTFGSGTRLTVV.

This chain connects TRBV5-5 to TRBJ2-3; 7 bases map to TRBD2. The CDR3 extends over 12 amino acids. The ends lost 6 bases at V and 10 bases at J; junction bases unmatched: 8. Germline CDR1 SGHKS, CDR2 YYEKEE (reference sequence). The CDR3 DNA sequence: TGTGCCAGCACCCTGGGGGGGAATCCGCAGTATTTT. Protein sequence: CASTLGGNPQYF.